The sequence of this T cell receptor (beta chain) was determined in a study of response to subunit inactivated influenza vaccine. Findings of the study overall: That few new T cells are recruited by each seasonal influenza vaccination was the authors' suggestion.

Trimming removed 4 bases at V and 3 bases at J, with 10 bases between. CDR1 and CDR2 (germline): SQVTM, ANQGSEA. The CDR3 length is 12 residues. TCRdb called the RT-PCR reads again in MiXCR, with one record for every CDR3 protein. The sample has roughly 670,000 distinct CDR3 sequences; around 15% are singletons. About this clonotype itself: What it recognizes is unknown.

The TCR originated in a man aged 45 to 65 who received an inactivated influenza vaccine. The sample was PBMCs from blood, taken around 15 days before vaccination. The chain uses TRBV29-1 and TRBJ2-7, with unresolved D. The CDR3 bases are TGCAGCGTTGCGTGGGTAAACTACGAGCAGTACTTC. Translation: CSVAWVNYEQYF.